The 12 T cell receptor beta chains below all came from one sample that was sequenced in a study of cytomegalovirus exposure and HLA in healthy donors. PCR amplification relied on 60 Vbeta primers (plus 13 Jbeta primers). The assay was immunoSEQ multiplex PCR, and TCRdb's table has in-frame clones only and misses some. The table lists 99,000 or so clones, more than 60% of them singletons. The specimen sequenced was PBMCs. The receptors derive from a man aged 30 to 39 in good health and CMV-seronegative.

J is TRBJ2-2 and V is TRBV5-1; tentatively, D is TRBD2 (6 bases). The V end was cut by 2 bases, the J end by 1 base, with 12 bases between. The CDR3 has 16 amino acids. Germline V gene data show CDR1 as SGHRS and CDR2 as YFSETQ. For the CDR3, the DNA is TGCGCCAGCAGCTTTGGTGGTAGCGGGAACACCGGGGAGCTGTTTTTT. This encodes CASSFGGSGNTGELFF.

The chain uses TRBV5-8 and TRBJ1-5; D might be TRBD1 (6 bases). Trimming took off 5 bases at V and 1 base at J, with 13 bases between the two ends. CDR3 length: 15 amino acids. Germline CDR1 reads SGHTS; CDR2 reads YDEGEE. Here the CDR3 reads CASSPLRGSNQPQHF. The CDR3 bases are TGTGCCAGCAGTCCACTCAGGGGAAGCAATCAGCCCCAGCATTTT.

Written as DNA, the CDR3 is TGTGCCAGCAGTTACCAGTTACAAGAGACCCAGTACTTC. The encoded protein is CASSYQLQETQYF. This chain joins TRBV6-5 and TRBJ2-5; unclear D gene. V was cut by 2 bases and J by 2 bases, with 6 bases left in between. Germline V gene data show CDR1 as MNHEY and CDR2 as SVGAGI. The CDR3 runs to 13 residues.

This clone was seen more than once but under ten times. This chain connects TRBV6-5 to TRBJ1-6; D remains ambiguous. Between the trimmed V and J ends, which lost 5 bases and 6 bases, there was a span of 8 bases. Germline loops: CDR1 MNHEY, CDR2 SVGAGI. This CDR3 spans 13 amino acids. The CDR3 nucleotides are TGTGCCAGCAGTATGCGCGGTAATTCACCCCTCCACTTT. Translated, it gives CASSMRGNSPLHF.

V gene TRBV9 combines with J gene TRBJ1-5, with D perhaps TRBD1 (6 bases). The germline gives CDR1 SGDLS, CDR2 YYNGEE. The V and J ends lost 3 bases and 3 bases respectively, with 13 bases between them. The CDR3 runs to 15 residues. The DNA of the CDR3 is TGTGCCAGCAGCGAGGGGGGGATAGACAATCAGCCCCAGCATTTT. This sequence encodes CASSEGGIDNQPQHF.

The rearrangement uses TRBV2 and TRBJ2-7, with 7 bases identical to TRBD2. CDR1 and CDR2 (germline): SNHLY, FYNNEI. The CDR3 has 13 residues. V gave up 7 bases and J gave up 2 bases; unmatched junction bases: 5. CDR3 protein: CASIGGTTYEQYF. CDR3 DNA: TGTGCCAGCATCGGGGGGACTACCTACGAGCAGTACTTC.

The V and J genes are TRBV11-2 and TRBJ1-1; possible D gene TRBD1, 5 bases. Germline values: CDR1 SGHAT, CDR2 FQNNGV. Trimming pared 1 base from V and 3 bases from J, leaving 12 bases between. The CDR3 totals 15 residues. The CDR3 protein is CASSLVQDWYTEAFF. In DNA, the CDR3 is TGTGCCAGCAGCTTAGTACAGGATTGGTACACTGAAGCTTTCTTT.

The chain uses TRBV19 and TRBJ1-5; 7 bases match TRBD1. With 1 base clipped from V and 5 bases from J, the junction kept 8 bases outside the gene matches. The CDR3 length is 16 residues. Germline V gene lookup returns CDR1 LNHDA and CDR2 SQIVND (reference sequence). This chain's CDR3 is CASSIGGGRGYQPQHF. CDR3 nucleotides: TGTGCCAGTAGTATAGGGGGCGGCAGGGGGTATCAGCCCCAGCATTTT.

The rearrangement uses TRBV14 and TRBJ1-2, with TRBD1 matching over 9 bases. Unmatched junction bases numbered 5, after V lost 0 bases and J lost 3 bases. CDR3 size: 16 residues. Looked up from germline, CDR1 is SGHDN and CDR2 is FVKESK. The CDR3 coding sequence is TGTGCCAGCAGCCAAGAAGGAGGACAGGGGTACTATGGCTACACCTTC. This gives the protein CASSQEGGQGYYGYTF. The full variable domain, with the rest looked up from reference TRBV14 and TRBJ1-2, is EAGVTQFPSHSVIEKGQTVTLRCDPISGHDNLYWYRRVMGKEIKFLLHFVKESKQDESGMPNNRFLAERTGGTYSTLKVQPAELEDSGVYFCASSQEGGQGYYGYTFGSGTRLTVV.

This clone has only a few counts. V is TRBV5-6 and J is TRBJ2-7; D uncertain. Looked up from germline, CDR1 is SGHDT and CDR2 is YYEEEE. This CDR3 spans 16 amino acids. Deletions cut 1 base from V and 2 bases from J, with 16 bases between. In DNA form, the CDR3 reads TGTGCCAGCAGCTTGCTGAACCCTACAGTCCCCTACGAGCAGTACTTC. Amino acid sequence: CASSLLNPTVPYEQYF.

This clone was recorded once. The chain combines TRBV7-8 with TRBJ2-5, with TRBD1 identical over 10 bases. After removal of 3 bases from V and 2 bases from J, the junction contained 3 bases not matched to a gene. CDR1 is SGHVS and CDR2 is FQNEAQ in the germline V gene. CDR3 length equals 15 residues. The DNA of the CDR3 is TGTGCCAGCAGCTTGGGACAGGGGTGGCAAGAGACCCAGTACTTC. Its protein product is CASSLGQGWQETQYF.

J is TRBJ2-7 and V is TRBV29-1; 11 bases map to TRBD1. CDR1 is SQVTM and CDR2 is ANQGSEA in the germline V gene. The V segment lost 4 bases and the J segment 0 bases; nucleotides outside the gene matches: 14. This CDR3 has 18 residues. CDR3 amino acids: CSVVAPRPGTGGSYEQYF. DNA of the CDR3: TGCAGCGTTGTGGCCCCTCGACCCGGGACAGGGGGCTCCTACGAGCAGTACTTC.